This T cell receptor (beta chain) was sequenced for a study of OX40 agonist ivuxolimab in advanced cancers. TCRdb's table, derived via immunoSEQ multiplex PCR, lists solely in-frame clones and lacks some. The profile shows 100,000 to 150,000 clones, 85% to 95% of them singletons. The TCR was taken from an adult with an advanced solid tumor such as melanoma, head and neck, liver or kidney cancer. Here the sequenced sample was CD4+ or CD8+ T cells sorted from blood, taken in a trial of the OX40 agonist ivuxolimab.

The CDR3 spells CASGYVGFQDGELFF. CDR3 DNA sequence: TGTGCCAGCGGTTACGTAGGGTTCCAGGACGGGGAGCTGTTTTTT. V gene TRBV28 combines with J gene TRBJ2-2; D unresolved. The CDR3 is 15 residues long. The V end lost 8 bases, the J end lost 7 bases, and 20 bases lay between the germline ends. Germline V gene data show CDR1 as MDHEN and CDR2 as SYDVKM. The variable domain in full, completed from reference TRBV28 and TRBJ2-2, reads DVKVTQSSRYLVKRTGEKVFLECVQDMDHENMFWYRQDPGLGLRLIYFSYDVKMKEKGDIPEGYSVSREKKERFSLILESASTNQTSMYLCASGYVGFQDGELFFGEGSRLTVL.